This TCR beta chain was recovered during a study of T cells in Graves' hyperthyroidism and ophthalmopathy. Study information: Initial diagnosis, before any treatment, was when peripheral blood was collected.

Looked up from germline, CDR1 is SGHRS and CDR2 is YFSETQ. The CDR3 is 16 residues long. V lost 0 bases, J lost 0 bases, and 10 bases lay in between. Amplification yielded TCR beta CDR3 regions, with RNA transcripts as the source. With the HTBI primer set, the TCR CDR3 went through a first round of RT-PCR. TCRdb re-derived calls from the multiplex PCR reads in MiXCR, one entry per CDR3 protein. The repertoire holds 560,000 or so distinct CDR3 sequences, 15% to 20% seen once, with over 45% in the top ten. It was uncontrolled infection, other autoimmune disease, pregnancy or lactation that excluded patients.

The clonotype originates from a man aged 40-49 years with Graves' ophthalmopathy. Sample: blood. The chain combines TRBV5-1 with TRBJ1-3; possibly TRBD1 for D (5 bases). CDR3 coding DNA: TGCGCCAGCAGCTTGGGGGGCGGATTCTCTGGAAACACCATATATTTT. Encoded protein: CASSLGGGFSGNTIYF.